The rows below give T cell receptor beta chains drawn from one sample of a study of cytomegalovirus exposure and HLA in healthy donors. Sequenced by immunoSEQ multiplex PCR; TCRdb stores in-frame clones only, minus some. Of about 170,000 clones in the sample, 80% to 90% were seen once. Sequences were obtained from PBMCs. All receptors come from a woman in her late teens or twenties in good health and CMV-seronegative. The CDR3 runs from the conserved cysteine through the conserved F or W. A D gene is named only where the DNA matches it firmly. Part of the rows lack a size; the others show once, few, many or a class for expanded clones.

cdr3_nt: TGTGCCAGCAGCCCGGACTCCCAAGAGACCCAGTACTTC; cdr3_aa: CASSPDSQETQYF; v_call: TRBV6-6; d_call: -; clone_size: -; j_call: TRBJ2-5
cdr3_nt: TGCGCCAGCAGCCTTCGACAGGAGCGTGAAAAGGAAGTGTTTTTT; cdr3_aa: CASSLRQEREKEVFF; v_call: TRBV4-3; d_call: -; clone_size: -; j_call: TRBJ1-4
cdr3_nt: TGTGCCAGCAGTTACCAGGGATCCTATAATTCACCCCTCCACTTT; cdr3_aa: CASSYQGSYNSPLHF; v_call: TRBV6-6; d_call: -; clone_size: -; j_call: TRBJ1-6
cdr3_nt: TGTGCCAGCAGCTTCCGAACCCGGGACTACTCCACTTATACGCAGTATTTT; cdr3_aa: CASSFRTRDYSTYTQYF; v_call: TRBV4-2; d_call: TRBD2; clone_size: -; j_call: TRBJ2-3
cdr3_nt: TGTGCCAGCAGGTCAGGGTACGAAGCTTTCTTT; cdr3_aa: CASRSGYEAFF; v_call: TRBV6-5; d_call: -; clone_size: -; j_call: TRBJ1-1
cdr3_nt: TGTGCCAGCAAGGGGTCTGAGGGGGTCTACGAGCAGTACTTC; cdr3_aa: CASKGSEGVYEQYF; v_call: TRBV28; d_call: -; clone_size: -; j_call: TRBJ2-7
cdr3_nt: TGTGCCAGCAGCCCCGGGACTAGTTTGAAGGATGAGCAGTTCTTC; cdr3_aa: CASSPGTSLKDEQFF; v_call: TRBV7-9; d_call: TRBD2; clone_size: -; j_call: TRBJ2-1
cdr3_nt: TGTGCCAGCAGCGTAGGGCAGCAAGAGACCCAGTACTTC; cdr3_aa: CASSVGQQETQYF; v_call: TRBV9; d_call: -; clone_size: -; j_call: TRBJ2-5
cdr3_nt: TGTGCCAGCAGTCCCTTTGACAGCAATGAGCAGTTCTTC; cdr3_aa: CASSPFDSNEQFF; v_call: TRBV6-5; d_call: -; clone_size: few; j_call: TRBJ2-1
cdr3_nt: TGTGCCAGCAGTATTGGGACTAGCGGATACAATGAGCAGTTCTTC; cdr3_aa: CASSIGTSGYNEQFF; v_call: TRBV2; d_call: TRBD2; clone_size: -; j_call: TRBJ2-1
cdr3_nt: TGTGCCAGCAGCTTGGACCGACAGGTAACCTACGAGCAGTACTTC; cdr3_aa: CASSLDRQVTYEQYF; v_call: TRBV5-4; d_call: -; clone_size: -; j_call: TRBJ2-7
cdr3_nt: TGTGCCAGCAAGACTAGCGGGAGGGCCTACGAGCAGTACTTC; cdr3_aa: CASKTSGRAYEQYF; v_call: TRBV28; d_call: TRBD2; clone_size: once; j_call: TRBJ2-7
cdr3_nt: TGCGCCAGCAGCTTGGAGGCGACAGGGGTCAATGAGCAGTTCTTC; cdr3_aa: CASSLEATGVNEQFF; v_call: TRBV5-1; d_call: TRBD1; clone_size: -; j_call: TRBJ2-1
cdr3_nt: TGTGCCAGCAGCTTAGAGAGACAGTATACTGAAGCTTTCTTT; cdr3_aa: CASSLERQYTEAFF; v_call: TRBV11-3; d_call: -; clone_size: few; j_call: TRBJ1-1
cdr3_nt: TGTGCCAGCAGCTCAAGGGGTGAGCAGTACTTC; cdr3_aa: CASSSRGEQYF; v_call: TRBV7-9; d_call: -; clone_size: -; j_call: TRBJ2-7
cdr3_nt: TGTGCCACCAGCAGAGATGTGATCGGGGAGACGAGGCCCGACGGGGAGCTGTTTTTT; cdr3_aa: CATSRDVIGETRPDGELFF; v_call: TRBV15; d_call: -; clone_size: -; j_call: TRBJ2-2
cdr3_nt: TGTGCCAGCGCACCCATGGCTAGCGTTACCTACGAGCAGTACTTC; cdr3_aa: CASAPMASVTYEQYF; v_call: TRBV18; d_call: -; clone_size: once; j_call: TRBJ2-7
cdr3_nt: TGTGCCAGCAGCCCAGGACTAGCGGGGTCCTACGAGCAGTACTTC; cdr3_aa: CASSPGLAGSYEQYF; v_call: TRBV5-6; d_call: TRBD2; clone_size: -; j_call: TRBJ2-7
cdr3_nt: TGCGCCAGCAGCCAAGCCGACAGAAGTTACGAGCAGTACTTC; cdr3_aa: CASSQADRSYEQYF; v_call: TRBV4-1; d_call: -; clone_size: -; j_call: TRBJ2-7
cdr3_nt: TGTGCCAGCAGCCCCACTACCACCGTCGGCAATGAGCAGTTCTTC; cdr3_aa: CASSPTTTVGNEQFF; v_call: TRBV9; d_call: -; clone_size: -; j_call: TRBJ2-1
cdr3_nt: TGTGCCAGTAGTAGCCCTCGCAGAAGCGGTCTCGATCAGCAGTACTTC; cdr3_aa: CASSSPRRSGLDQQYF; v_call: TRBV19; d_call: -; clone_size: -; j_call: TRBJ2-7
cdr3_nt: TGTGCCAGCAGCTTGGTCCGTCACCAAGAGACCCAGTACTTC; cdr3_aa: CASSLVRHQETQYF; v_call: TRBV5-5; d_call: -; clone_size: -; j_call: TRBJ2-5
cdr3_nt: TGTGCCAGCAGACCGCAGGGGGCATTTTCCAATGAGCAGTTCTTC; cdr3_aa: CASRPQGAFSNEQFF; v_call: TRBV6-5; d_call: TRBD1; clone_size: -; j_call: TRBJ2-1
cdr3_nt: TGCGCCAGCAGCTTGGCCAGGGACAGGGGGGAGACCCAGTACTTC; cdr3_aa: CASSLARDRGETQYF; v_call: TRBV5-1; d_call: TRBD1; clone_size: -; j_call: TRBJ2-5
cdr3_nt: TGTGCCAGCAGTGAAGCTATAACAGATACGCAGTATTTT; cdr3_aa: CASSEAITDTQYF; v_call: TRBV6-1; d_call: -; clone_size: -; j_call: TRBJ2-3
cdr3_nt: TGTGCAAGTCGCTTATTTGCGGCTATGAACACTGAAGCTTTCTTT; cdr3_aa: CASRLFAAMNTEAFF; v_call: TRBV12-2; d_call: -; clone_size: -; j_call: TRBJ1-1
cdr3_nt: TGTGCCAGCAGCACCAAGACAGCAACTAATGAAAAACTGTTTTTT; cdr3_aa: CASSTKTATNEKLFF; v_call: TRBV7-8; d_call: -; clone_size: -; j_call: TRBJ1-4
cdr3_nt: TGTGCCAGTACCATCAGGGGGAATCGGCCTGAAGCTTTCTTT; cdr3_aa: CASTIRGNRPEAFF; v_call: TRBV19; d_call: TRBD1; clone_size: few; j_call: TRBJ1-1
cdr3_nt: TGTGCCAGCTCGCCCACGGGGGAGGAGCAGTACTTC; cdr3_aa: CASSPTGEEQYF; v_call: TRBV18; d_call: -; clone_size: -; j_call: TRBJ2-7
cdr3_nt: TGTGCCAGCAGCCAAGGGACTACCAGCACAGATACGCAGTATTTT; cdr3_aa: CASSQGTTSTDTQYF; v_call: TRBV7-2; d_call: TRBD2; clone_size: -; j_call: TRBJ2-3
cdr3_nt: TGTGCCAGCAGCTTAGCGGGACAGGGGATTAATGACGAGCAGTACTTC; cdr3_aa: CASSLAGQGINDEQYF; v_call: TRBV7-9; d_call: TRBD1; clone_size: -; j_call: TRBJ2-7
cdr3_nt: TGTGCCAGCTCACCGCTTATCGGCTCGACGGGGGGCGTCACGTACGAGCAGTACTTC; cdr3_aa: CASSPLIGSTGGVTYEQYF; v_call: TRBV18; d_call: -; clone_size: -; j_call: TRBJ2-7
cdr3_nt: TGTGCCAGTAGTAGGGACAGAGGGGTTAAGACCCAGTACTTC; cdr3_aa: CASSRDRGVKTQYF; v_call: TRBV19; d_call: TRBD1; clone_size: few; j_call: TRBJ2-5
cdr3_nt: TGTGCCAGCAGGTTGGGACTAGCGAACACCGGGGAGCTGTTTTTT; cdr3_aa: CASRLGLANTGELFF; v_call: TRBV6-5; d_call: TRBD2; clone_size: -; j_call: TRBJ2-2
cdr3_nt: TGCGCCAGCAGCTTACAGATTCTCGCGAACACCGGGGAGCTGTTTTTT; cdr3_aa: CASSLQILANTGELFF; v_call: TRBV5-1; d_call: -; clone_size: -; j_call: TRBJ2-2
cdr3_nt: TGTGCCAGCAGCTTGGGGACTACTGGCACAGATACGCAGTATTTT; cdr3_aa: CASSLGTTGTDTQYF; v_call: TRBV7-3; d_call: TRBD2; clone_size: -; j_call: TRBJ2-3
cdr3_nt: TGTGCCAGTAGTGTTCAGGTCAATAGCAATCAGCCCCAGCATTTT; cdr3_aa: CASSVQVNSNQPQHF; v_call: TRBV19; d_call: -; clone_size: -; j_call: TRBJ1-5
cdr3_nt: TGTGCCAGCAGTTTATTGGGCGGGTCCTACGAGCAGTACTTC; cdr3_aa: CASSLLGGSYEQYF; v_call: TRBV28; d_call: -; clone_size: once; j_call: TRBJ2-7
cdr3_nt: TGTGCCAGCTCCTCCGAACTGGGGGCCATTCAGTACTTC; cdr3_aa: CASSSELGAIQYF; v_call: TRBV11-3; d_call: -; clone_size: few; j_call: TRBJ2-4
cdr3_nt: TGTGCCAGCAGCTTAGAATTGGGCAGGGCTGTGACAGATACGCAGTATTTT; cdr3_aa: CASSLELGRAVTDTQYF; v_call: TRBV7-8; d_call: -; clone_size: -; j_call: TRBJ2-3
cdr3_nt: TGTGCCAGCAGTTCCTCATCAGGGTTTAATGAAAAACTGTTTTTT; cdr3_aa: CASSSSSGFNEKLFF; v_call: TRBV28; d_call: -; clone_size: -; j_call: TRBJ1-4
cdr3_nt: TGTGCCAGCAGTGAATGGCAGCGGAGCACAGATACGCAGTATTTT; cdr3_aa: CASSEWQRSTDTQYF; v_call: TRBV6-1; d_call: -; clone_size: -; j_call: TRBJ2-3
cdr3_nt: TGTGCCAGTAGTTCGGGGGATTCCTACGAGCAGTACTTC; cdr3_aa: CASSSGDSYEQYF; v_call: TRBV19; d_call: -; clone_size: once; j_call: TRBJ2-7
cdr3_nt: TGTGCCAGTAGTCCCAGGACTGGGAACACAGATACGCAGTATTTT; cdr3_aa: CASSPRTGNTDTQYF; v_call: TRBV19; d_call: -; clone_size: -; j_call: TRBJ2-3
cdr3_nt: TGTGCCAGCAGCCAAGATGGGAGGGGAACGAACTATGGCTACACCTTC; cdr3_aa: CASSQDGRGTNYGYTF; v_call: TRBV14; d_call: -; clone_size: -; j_call: TRBJ1-2
cdr3_nt: TGTGCCAGCAGTTTGGGGCGGGACTACGAGCAGTACTTC; cdr3_aa: CASSLGRDYEQYF; v_call: TRBV28; d_call: -; clone_size: -; j_call: TRBJ2-7
cdr3_nt: TGTGCCAGCAGCCAGGGACAGGGTACGTACAATGAGCAGTTCTTC; cdr3_aa: CASSQGQGTYNEQFF; v_call: TRBV5-4; d_call: TRBD1; clone_size: -; j_call: TRBJ2-1